This T cell receptor beta chain was obtained from a study of cytomegalovirus exposure and HLA in healthy donors. Findings and caveats of the study: Rarity characterized most TCR sequences, yet some public TCRs appeared in many donors.

It was with 60 Vbeta and 13 Jbeta primers that the PCR ran. The method was immunoSEQ multiplex PCR; TCRdb's version includes in-frame clones alone and lacks a portion of them. The sample has around 130,000 clones; roughly two thirds are singletons. Healthy donors of bone marrow made up the group. Regarding this clone: Its antigen remains unknown.

Input material: PBMCs. This receptor was obtained from a man aged 25-40 years in good health and CMV-seropositive.

This CDR3 is CSVDFGQGGYEQYF. In DNA form, the CDR3 reads TGCAGCGTTGATTTTGGGCAGGGGGGCTACGAGCAGTACTTC. The rearrangement links TRBV29-1 to TRBJ2-5; TRBD1 is a possible D gene (7 bases). The DNA end is more similar to TRBJ2-7, so the J call may be wrong. CDR3 length: 14 residues. CDR1 SQVTM and CDR2 ANQGSEA come from the germline V gene.